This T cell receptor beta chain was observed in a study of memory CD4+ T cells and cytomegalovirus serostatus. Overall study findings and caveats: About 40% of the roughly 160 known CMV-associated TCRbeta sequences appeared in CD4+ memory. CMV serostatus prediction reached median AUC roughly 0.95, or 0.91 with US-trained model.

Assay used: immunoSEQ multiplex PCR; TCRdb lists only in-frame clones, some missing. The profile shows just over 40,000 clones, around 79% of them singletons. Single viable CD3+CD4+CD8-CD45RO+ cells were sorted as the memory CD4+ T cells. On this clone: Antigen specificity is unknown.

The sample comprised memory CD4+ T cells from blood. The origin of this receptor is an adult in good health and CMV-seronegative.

The CDR3 nucleotides read TGCGCCAGCAGCATCAGTAGCAATCAGCCCCAGCATTTT. Its protein is CASSISSNQPQHF. The chain carries TRBV5-1 and TRBJ1-5; D not certain. V dropped 4 bases and J dropped 0 bases, with 5 bases sitting between them. The CDR3 runs 13 residues. Per the germline V gene, CDR1 is SGHRS and CDR2 is YFSETQ.